The 24 T cell receptor beta chains given below trace back to one sample, sequenced in a study of shared clonotypes between healthy human individuals. Libraries were prepared by immunoSEQ multiplex PCR; TCRdb keeps only in-frame clonotypes and omits some of them. Here the sample spans about 990,000 clones, 70% to 80% being singletons. The sequenced material came from memory CD4+ T cells from PBMCs. Regarding subset: CD45RA-negative fraction. The receptor set was obtained from a young man in good health. Some clones in this sample may be carry-over from other donors' samples.

The V and J genes are TRBV7-9 and TRBJ1-3; D is unclear. V gave up 1 base and J gave up 0 bases, with 10 bases separating them. This CDR3 comprises 16 residues. Germline V gene data show CDR1 as SEHNR and CDR2 as FQNEAQ (reference sequence). The CDR3 protein is CASSLGAGDSGNTIYF. Written as DNA, the CDR3 is TGTGCCAGCAGCTTAGGGGCAGGTGACTCTGGAAACACCATATATTTT.

This clone showed up just a few times. The CDR3 region is CAISEGPGQGSGYTF. CDR3 sequence (DNA): TGTGCCATCAGTGAGGGGCCGGGACAGGGATCCGGCTACACCTTC. V and J are TRBV10-3 and TRBJ1-2; 9 bases agree with TRBD1. Germline values: CDR1 ENHRY, CDR2 SYGVKD. The CDR3 consists of 15 residues. The trim removed 2 bases at V and 8 bases at J, leaving 9 bases unmatched.

The V gene is TRBV4-2, the J gene TRBJ2-1, with 8 bases fitting TRBD2. V shed 4 bases, J shed 1 base, and the junction held 6 bases outside the gene matches. The V gene's germline CDR1 is LGHNA and CDR2 YNFKEQ. The CDR3 extends over 16 amino acids. The DNA of the CDR3 is TGTGCCAGCAGCCTCGTAGCGGGATTTTCCTACAATGAGCAGTTCTTC. Translation gives CASSLVAGFSYNEQFF.

This clone appeared a few times. The rearrangement joins TRBV29-1 to TRBJ1-1; tentatively, D is TRBD1 (5 bases). Germline CDR1 reads SQVTM; CDR2 reads ANQGSEA. V gave up 5 bases and J gave up 5 bases, with 12 bases separating them. CDR3 length equals 12 residues. In nucleotides, the CDR3 is TGCAGCGTTCGGCTCGGGGGGACTGAAGCTTTCTTT. Amino acids: CSVRLGGTEAFF.

The chain has TRBV30 and TRBJ1-4, with D unclear. V was trimmed by 1 base and J by 8 bases, leaving 11 bases between them. CDR3 size: 13 residues. Germline CDR1 reads GTSNPN; CDR2 reads SVGIG (reference sequence). The CDR3 nucleotides read TGTGCCTGGAGTGGTCTGCCGCAGGAAAAACTGTTTTTT. It yields the protein CAWSGLPQEKLFF.

Regarding this clone: This same CDR3 is encoded by further DNA sequences in the sample. V is TRBV9 and J is TRBJ2-1; no clear D gene. V was cut by 2 bases and J by 6 bases, with 9 bases left in between. This CDR3 is built from 13 residues. Germline CDR1 is SGDLS and CDR2 is YYNGEE. As DNA, the CDR3 is TGTGCCAGCAGCGTCGCCTCAGGCAATGAGCAGTTCTTC. Protein product: CASSVASGNEQFF. Together with reference TRBV9 and TRBJ2-1, the CDR3 gives the full variable domain: DSGVTQTPKHLITATGQRVTLRCSPRSGDLSVYWYQQSLDQGLQFLIQYYNGEERAKGNILERFSAQQFPDLHSELNLSSLELGDSALYFCASSVASGNEQFFGPGTRLTVL.

The chain is built from TRBV6-6 and TRBJ2-3; D unresolved. The V end was cut by 6 bases, the J end by 1 base, with 8 bases between. This CDR3 has 13 residues. CDR1 and CDR2 from the germline V gene are MNHNY and SVGAGI (reference sequence). The CDR3 DNA reads TGTGCCAGCAGCCCGCAGGGCACAGATACGCAGTATTTT. Its protein product is CASSPQGTDTQYF.

The chain combines TRBV12-2 with TRBJ2-7; no check of the table's D call, TRBD2, against the DNA was made. TRBV12-2 is given as a pseudogene. The CDR3 runs to 19 residues. CDR3 coding DNA: TGTGCAAGTCGCCCGAGAGATGGGAGCGGCGTATGTTTCTCCTACGAGCAGTACTTC. Residues: CASRPRDGSGVCFSYEQYF.

This chain joins TRBV4-2 and TRBJ1-3; no reliable D call. CDR3 length equals 11 residues. CDR1 and CDR2 (germline): LGHNA, YNFKEQ. V lost 2 bases and J lost 6, with 2 bases in between. The CDR3 DNA follows: TGTGCCAGCAGCCAACTAAACACCATATATTTT. Amino acid sequence: CASSQLNTIYF.

The CDR3 DNA reads as TGTGCCAGCAGCAGAGGGACAGAGAACACTGAAGCTTTCTTT. Protein sequence: CASSRGTENTEAFF. This sequence joins TRBV7-3 and TRBJ1-1; the match to TRBD1 covers 7 bases. This CDR3 contains 14 residues. J was trimmed by 1 base and V by 5 bases; bases with no gene match: 4. The germline V gene encodes CDR1 SGHTA and CDR2 FQGTGA.

This chain connects TRBV7-3 to TRBJ2-3, with 8 bases that match TRBD1. The germline V gene encodes CDR1 SGHTA and CDR2 FQGTGA. The CDR3 covers 14 residues. V was pared by 4 bases and J by 4 bases, with 4 bases of the junction left unmatched. DNA for the CDR3: TGTGCCAGCAGCTCGACAGGGGCGGCAGATACGCAGTATTTT. Its translation is CASSSTGAADTQYF.

V is TRBV28 and J is TRBJ2-2; 10 nucleotides line up with TRBD1. Germline V gene sequence: CDR1 MDHEN, CDR2 SYDVKM. The ends lost 1 base at V and 7 bases at J; junction bases unmatched: 3. The CDR3 totals 15 residues. The CDR3 protein is CASSLLTGGRGELFF. DNA of the CDR3: TGTGCCAGCAGTTTATTGACAGGGGGCCGCGGGGAGCTGTTTTTT.

CDR3 DNA: TGTGCCAGCAGCCGACTGGTTGAAGGGACCCAGTACTTC. Its protein product is CASSRLVEGTQYF. This rearrangement joins TRBV14 to TRBJ2-5; no reliable D call. V shed 4 bases and J shed 7 bases, with 13 bases lying between them. The V gene's germline CDR1 is SGHDN and CDR2 FVKESK. The CDR3 has 13 residues.

This chain connects TRBV28 to TRBJ2-2; the match to TRBD1 covers 11 bases. Looked up from germline, CDR1 is MDHEN and CDR2 is SYDVKM. The CDR3 is made up of 14 amino acids. The junction had 8 bases not matched to a gene; V was cut back by 11 bases and J by 6 bases. The chain's CDR3 is CACYPGQGAGELFF. DNA of the CDR3: TGTGCCTGCTATCCGGGACAGGGGGCCGGGGAGCTGTTTTTT. Drawing the rest from reference TRBV28 and TRBJ2-2, the complete variable domain is DVKVTQSSRYLVKRTGEKVFLECVQDMDHENMFWYRQDPGLGLRLIYFSYDVKMKEKGDIPEGYSVSREKKERFSLILESASTNQTSMYLCACYPGQGAGELFFGEGSRLTVL.

The CDR3 region has the DNA TGTGCCAGCAGTCCGGGACAGGGGGCCGACGAGCAGTACTTC. Amino acids: CASSPGQGADEQYF. The V call is TRBV7-2, the J call TRBJ2-7; TRBD1 matches 12 bases. Germline V gives CDR1 SGHTA, CDR2 FQGNSA. This CDR3 is built from 14 residues. V lost 6 bases to trimming and J lost 5 bases; unmatched junction nucleotides: 5. The full variable domain, in which reference TRBV7-2 and TRBJ2-7 provide the parts outside the CDR3, is GAGVSQSPSNKVTEKGKDVELRCDPISGHTALYWYRQSLGQGLEFLIYFQGNSAPDKSGLPSDRFSAERTGGSVSTLTIQRTQQEDSAVYLCASSPGQGADEQYFGPGTRLTVT.

The chain couples TRBV28 to TRBJ1-1, with D perhaps TRBD1 (6 bases). Germline CDR1 MDHEN, CDR2 SYDVKM. The length of the CDR3 is 13 residues. V was shortened by 8 bases and J by 0 bases, with 10 bases between the two germline ends. CDR3 residues: CASLTGMNTEAFF. As DNA, the CDR3 is TGTGCCAGCCTTACAGGGATGAACACTGAAGCTTTCTTT.

The CDR3 loop is CASSWRGNTEAFF. DNA for the CDR3: TGTGCCAGCAGCTGGAGGGGGAACACTGAAGCTTTCTTT. The chain uses TRBV7-2 and TRBJ1-1; maybe TRBD1 (5 bases). The CDR3 totals 13 residues. In germline, CDR1 is SGHTA, CDR2 FQGNSA. V lost 4 bases and J 1 base, leaving 7 bases between the germline ends.

This chain connects TRBV19 to TRBJ1-1; D not certain. The germline CDR1 and CDR2 sequences are LNHDA and SQIVND (reference sequence). The CDR3 loop spans 14 amino acids. With 5 bases removed from V and 0 bases from J, the gap between germline ends came to 10 bases. CDR3 residues: CASSSDRMNTEAFF. The CDR3 nucleotides read TGTGCCAGTAGTTCGGATCGGATGAACACTGAAGCTTTCTTT.

The chain carries TRBV11-2 and TRBJ1-2; TRBD1 aligns across 7 bases. V gave up 4 bases and J gave up 0 bases; unmatched junction bases: 14. The CDR3 length is 18 residues. Germline-derived CDR1 and CDR2 are SGHAT and FQNNGV. The CDR3 loop is CASSSLRGGTHTNYGYTF. In DNA form, the CDR3 reads TGTGCCAGCAGCTCCCTCAGGGGGGGTACGCATACTAACTATGGCTACACCTTC. Supplemented by reference TRBV11-2 and TRBJ1-2, the full variable domain reads EAGVAQSPRYKIIEKRQSVAFWCNPISGHATLYWYQQILGQGPKLLIQFQNNGVVDDSQLPKDRFSAERLKGVDSTLKIQPAKLEDSAVYLCASSSLRGGTHTNYGYTFGSGTRLTVV.

The chain couples TRBV5-1 to TRBJ1-2; D may be TRBD1 (6 bases). The CDR3 covers 14 residues. The V end lost 4 bases, the J end lost 0 bases, and 10 bases lay between the germline ends. The germline CDR1 and CDR2 sequences are SGHRS and YFSETQ. CDR3 protein: CASSQRQANYGYTF. The DNA for the CDR3 is TGCGCCAGCAGCCAACGACAGGCTAACTATGGCTACACCTTC.

This clone was seen at least ten times. The chain couples TRBV18 to TRBJ1-5; D gene unclear. Trimming left V 5 bases short and J 6 bases short, with 14 bases between. CDR3 length: 14 residues. Germline V gives CDR1 KGHSH, CDR2 LQKENI. The CDR3 region has the DNA TGTGCCAGCTCAGCTATGAGGGTTTTTCAGCCCCAGCATTTT. It encodes CASSAMRVFQPQHF.

This clone was seen just once. The genes are TRBV15 and TRBJ1-1; 8 bases align to TRBD1. Germline V gene lookup returns CDR1 LNHNV and CDR2 YYDKDF (reference sequence). The CDR3 has 20 amino acids. With 2 bases clipped from V and 0 bases from J, the junction kept 17 bases outside the gene matches. CDR3 sequence (DNA): TGTGCCACCAGCAGACTAGGCCCGGGACAGGTAGCAAAATTGAACACTGAAGCTTTCTTT. It codes for CATSRLGPGQVAKLNTEAFF.

As to this clone: This sample includes further DNA sequences coding for the same CDR3. The genes are TRBV11-2 and TRBJ2-7; 7 nucleotides agree with TRBD1. The CDR3 loop spans 14 amino acids. V gave up 0 bases and J gave up 6 bases; unmatched junction bases: 5. Germline lookup yields CDR1 SGHAT and CDR2 FQNNGV. The CDR3 DNA reads TGTGCCAGCAGCTTAGACAGGGGGAGCGGCGAGCAGTACTTC. This encodes CASSLDRGSGEQYF.

Regarding this clone: The sample holds other DNA sequences that translate to the same CDR3. The V gene is TRBV7-9, the J gene TRBJ2-7, with D perhaps matching TRBD2 (6 bases). This CDR3 spans 15 amino acids. V was trimmed by 1 base and J by 2 bases, leaving 12 bases between them. Germline V CDR1 and CDR2: SEHNR, FQNEAQ (reference sequence). The CDR3 coding sequence is TGTGCCAGCAGCTTAGGGGCGGGACTGACCTACGAGCAGTACTTC. Translating gives CASSLGAGLTYEQYF.